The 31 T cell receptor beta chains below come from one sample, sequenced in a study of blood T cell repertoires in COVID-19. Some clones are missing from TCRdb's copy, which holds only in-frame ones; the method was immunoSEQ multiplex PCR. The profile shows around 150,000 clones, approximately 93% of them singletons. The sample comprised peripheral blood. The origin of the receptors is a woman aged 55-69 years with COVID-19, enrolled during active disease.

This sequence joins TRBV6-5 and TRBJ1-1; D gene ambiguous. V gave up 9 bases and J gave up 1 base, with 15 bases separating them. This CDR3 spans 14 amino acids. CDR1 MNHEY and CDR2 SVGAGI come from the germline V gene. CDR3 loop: CASENLDGNTEAFF. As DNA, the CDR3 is TGTGCCAGTGAGAACCTAGACGGGAACACTGAAGCTTTCTTT.

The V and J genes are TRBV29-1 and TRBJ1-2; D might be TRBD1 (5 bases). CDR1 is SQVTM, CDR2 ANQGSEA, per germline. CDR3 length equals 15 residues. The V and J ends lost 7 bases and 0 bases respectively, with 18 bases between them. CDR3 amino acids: CSATSGSLSNYGYTF. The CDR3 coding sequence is TGCAGCGCTACCTCAGGGTCCTTATCTAACTATGGCTACACCTTC.

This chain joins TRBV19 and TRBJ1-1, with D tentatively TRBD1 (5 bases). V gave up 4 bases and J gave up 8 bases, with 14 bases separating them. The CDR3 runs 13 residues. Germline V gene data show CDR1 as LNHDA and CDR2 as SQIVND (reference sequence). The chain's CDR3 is CASSTPDTTEAFF. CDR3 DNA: TGTGCCAGTAGTACCCCGGACACTACAGAAGCTTTCTTT.

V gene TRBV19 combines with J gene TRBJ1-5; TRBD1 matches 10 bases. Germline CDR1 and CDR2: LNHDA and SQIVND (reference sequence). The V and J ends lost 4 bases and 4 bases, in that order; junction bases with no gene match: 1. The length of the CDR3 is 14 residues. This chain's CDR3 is CASSRDRGNQPQHF. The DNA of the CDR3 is TGTGCCAGTAGTAGGGACAGGGGTAATCAGCCCCAGCATTTT.

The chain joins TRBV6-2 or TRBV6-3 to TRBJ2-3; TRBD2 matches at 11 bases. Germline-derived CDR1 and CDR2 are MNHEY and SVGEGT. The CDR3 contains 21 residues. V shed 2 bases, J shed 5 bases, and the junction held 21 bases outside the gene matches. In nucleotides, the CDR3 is TGTGCCAGCAGTTACCAGAGAGGACGAACCGGGACTAGCGGTTTAAGAGATACGCAGTATTTT. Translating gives CASSYQRGRTGTSGLRDTQYF.

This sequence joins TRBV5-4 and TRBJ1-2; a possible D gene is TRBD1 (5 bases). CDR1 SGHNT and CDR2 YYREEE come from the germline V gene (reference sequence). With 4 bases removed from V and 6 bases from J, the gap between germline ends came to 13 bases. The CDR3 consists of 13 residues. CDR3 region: CASSPGGGDGYTF. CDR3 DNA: TGTGCCAGCAGCCCCGGTGGAGGGGATGGCTACACCTTC. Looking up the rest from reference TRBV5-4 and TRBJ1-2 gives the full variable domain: ETGVTQSPTHLIKTRGQQVTLRCSSQSGHNTVSWYQQALGQGPQFIFQYYREEENGRGNFPPRFSGLQFPNYSSELNVNALELDDSALYLCASSPGGGDGYTFGSGTRLTVV.

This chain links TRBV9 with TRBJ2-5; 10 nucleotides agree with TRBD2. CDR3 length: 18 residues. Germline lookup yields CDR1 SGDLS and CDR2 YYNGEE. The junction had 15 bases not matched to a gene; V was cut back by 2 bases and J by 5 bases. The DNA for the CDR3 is TGTGCCAGCAGCGTTTCCTCCGGATTTAATAGCGGGGGGGAGACCCAGTACTTC. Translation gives CASSVSSGFNSGGETQYF.

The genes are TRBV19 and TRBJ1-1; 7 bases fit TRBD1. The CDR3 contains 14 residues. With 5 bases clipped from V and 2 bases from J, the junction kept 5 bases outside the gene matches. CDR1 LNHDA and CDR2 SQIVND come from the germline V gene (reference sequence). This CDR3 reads CASSSYRGNTEAFF. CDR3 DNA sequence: TGTGCCAGTAGTTCATACAGGGGTAACACTGAAGCTTTCTTT.

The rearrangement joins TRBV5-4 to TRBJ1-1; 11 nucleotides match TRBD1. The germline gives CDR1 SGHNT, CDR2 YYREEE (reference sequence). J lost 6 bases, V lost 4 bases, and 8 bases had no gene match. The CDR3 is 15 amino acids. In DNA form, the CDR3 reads TGTGCCAGCAGCGGCGCCGGGACAGGGGGACCTGAAGCTTTCTTT. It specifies CASSGAGTGGPEAFF.

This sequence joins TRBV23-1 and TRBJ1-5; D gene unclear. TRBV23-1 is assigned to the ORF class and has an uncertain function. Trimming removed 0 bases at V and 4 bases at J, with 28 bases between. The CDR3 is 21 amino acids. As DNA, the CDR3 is TGCGCCAGCAGTCAATCTCCCTTCGAGGAGGGCCCCATGGGTCTAAATCAGCCCCAGCATTTT. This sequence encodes CASSQSPFEEGPMGLNQPQHF.

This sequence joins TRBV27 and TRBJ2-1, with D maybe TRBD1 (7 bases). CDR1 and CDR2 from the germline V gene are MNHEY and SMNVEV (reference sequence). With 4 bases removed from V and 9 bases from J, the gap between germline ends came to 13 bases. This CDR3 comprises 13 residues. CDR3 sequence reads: CASSWQGGGEQFF. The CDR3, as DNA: TGTGCCAGCAGTTGGCAGGGGGGCGGTGAGCAGTTCTTC.

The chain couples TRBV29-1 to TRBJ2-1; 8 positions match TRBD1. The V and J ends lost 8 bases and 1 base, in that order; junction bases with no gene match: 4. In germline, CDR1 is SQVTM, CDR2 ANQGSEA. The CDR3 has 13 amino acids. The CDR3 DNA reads TGCAGCTCCCGACAGGGGTCCTACAATGAGCAGTTCTTC. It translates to CSSRQGSYNEQFF.

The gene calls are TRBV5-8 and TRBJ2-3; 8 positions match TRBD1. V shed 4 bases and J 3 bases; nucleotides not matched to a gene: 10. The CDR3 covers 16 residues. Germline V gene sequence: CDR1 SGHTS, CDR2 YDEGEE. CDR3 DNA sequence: TGTGCCAGCAGCGCTTTTTTCAGGGGGCCAACAGATACGCAGTATTTT. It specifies CASSAFFRGPTDTQYF.

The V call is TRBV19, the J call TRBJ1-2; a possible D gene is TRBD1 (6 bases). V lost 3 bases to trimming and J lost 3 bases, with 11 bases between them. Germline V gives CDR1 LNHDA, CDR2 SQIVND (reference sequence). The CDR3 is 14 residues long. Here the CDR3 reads CASSMTAGDYGYTF. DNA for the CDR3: TGTGCCAGTAGTATGACAGCAGGGGACTATGGCTACACCTTC.

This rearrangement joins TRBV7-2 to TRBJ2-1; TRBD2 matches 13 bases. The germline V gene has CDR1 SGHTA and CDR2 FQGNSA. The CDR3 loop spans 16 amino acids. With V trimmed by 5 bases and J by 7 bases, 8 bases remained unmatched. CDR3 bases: TGTGCCAGCAGCCAGACACTAGCGGGGGGGAGGAATGAGCAGTTCTTC. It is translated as CASSQTLAGGRNEQFF.

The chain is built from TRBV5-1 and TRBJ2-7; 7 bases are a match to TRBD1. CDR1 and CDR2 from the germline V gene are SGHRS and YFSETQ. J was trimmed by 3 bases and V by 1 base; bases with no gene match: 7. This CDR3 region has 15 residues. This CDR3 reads CASSLSGTEFYEQYF. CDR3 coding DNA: TGCGCCAGCAGCTTGTCCGGGACAGAGTTCTACGAGCAGTACTTC.

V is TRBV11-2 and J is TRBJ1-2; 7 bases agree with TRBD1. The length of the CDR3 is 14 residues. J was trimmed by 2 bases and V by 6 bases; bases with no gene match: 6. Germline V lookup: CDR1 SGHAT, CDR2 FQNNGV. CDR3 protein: CASRRTGYNYGYTF. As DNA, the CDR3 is TGTGCCAGCAGACGGACAGGATACAACTATGGCTACACCTTC.

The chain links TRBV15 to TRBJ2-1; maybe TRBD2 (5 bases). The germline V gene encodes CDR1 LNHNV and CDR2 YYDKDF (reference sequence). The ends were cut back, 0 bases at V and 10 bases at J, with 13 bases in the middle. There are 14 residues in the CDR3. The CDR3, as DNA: TGTGCCACCAGCAGAGATCCCGGGGTTAAGGAGCAGTTCTTC. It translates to CATSRDPGVKEQFF.

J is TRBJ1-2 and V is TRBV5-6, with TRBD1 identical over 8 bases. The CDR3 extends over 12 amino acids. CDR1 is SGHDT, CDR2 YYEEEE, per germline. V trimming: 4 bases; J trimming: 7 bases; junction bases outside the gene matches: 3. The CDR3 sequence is CASSPQGVGYTF. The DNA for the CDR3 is TGTGCCAGCAGCCCACAGGGGGTTGGCTACACCTTC.

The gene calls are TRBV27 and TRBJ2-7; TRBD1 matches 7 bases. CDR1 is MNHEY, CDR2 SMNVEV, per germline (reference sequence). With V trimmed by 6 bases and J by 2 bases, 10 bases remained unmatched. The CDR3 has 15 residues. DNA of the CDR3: TGTGCCAGCAGACGATATGGACAGGCTCCCTACGAGCAGTACTTC. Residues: CASRRYGQAPYEQYF.

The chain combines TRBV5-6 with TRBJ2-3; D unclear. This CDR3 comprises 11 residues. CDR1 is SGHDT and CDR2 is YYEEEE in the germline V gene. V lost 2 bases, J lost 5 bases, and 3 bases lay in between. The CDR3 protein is CASSFQDTQYF. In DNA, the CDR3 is TGTGCCAGCAGCTTTCAAGATACGCAGTATTTT.

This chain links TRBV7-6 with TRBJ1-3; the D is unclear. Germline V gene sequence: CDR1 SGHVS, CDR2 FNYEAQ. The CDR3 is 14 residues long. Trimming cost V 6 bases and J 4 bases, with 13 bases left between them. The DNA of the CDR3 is TGTGCCAGCAGTCTGTGGGGAGGGGGAAACACCATATATTTT. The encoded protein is CASSLWGGGNTIYF.

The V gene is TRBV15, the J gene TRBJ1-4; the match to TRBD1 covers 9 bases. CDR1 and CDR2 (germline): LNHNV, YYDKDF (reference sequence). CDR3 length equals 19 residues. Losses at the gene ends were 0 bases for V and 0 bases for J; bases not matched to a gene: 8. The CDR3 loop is CATSRDWDRASATNEKLFF. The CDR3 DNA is TGTGCCACCAGCAGAGATTGGGACAGGGCCTCTGCAACTAATGAAAAACTGTTTTTT.

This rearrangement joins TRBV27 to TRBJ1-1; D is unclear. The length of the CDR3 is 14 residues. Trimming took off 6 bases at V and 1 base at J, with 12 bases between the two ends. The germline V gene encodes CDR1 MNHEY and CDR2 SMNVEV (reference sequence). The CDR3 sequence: CASRGFTRNTEAFF. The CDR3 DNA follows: TGTGCCAGCAGGGGCTTTACTAGGAACACTGAAGCTTTCTTT.

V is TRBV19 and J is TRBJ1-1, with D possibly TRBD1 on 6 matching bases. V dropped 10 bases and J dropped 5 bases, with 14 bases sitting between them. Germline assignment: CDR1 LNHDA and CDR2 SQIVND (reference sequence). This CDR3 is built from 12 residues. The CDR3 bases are TGTGCCATCTCTTTGGGGGCGACTGAAGCTTTCTTT. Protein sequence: CAISLGATEAFF.

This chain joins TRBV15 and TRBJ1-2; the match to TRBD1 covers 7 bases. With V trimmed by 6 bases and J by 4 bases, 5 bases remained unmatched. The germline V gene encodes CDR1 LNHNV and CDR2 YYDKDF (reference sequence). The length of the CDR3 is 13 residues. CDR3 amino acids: CATRIQGSYGYTF. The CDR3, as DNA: TGTGCCACCAGGATACAGGGGAGCTATGGCTACACCTTC.

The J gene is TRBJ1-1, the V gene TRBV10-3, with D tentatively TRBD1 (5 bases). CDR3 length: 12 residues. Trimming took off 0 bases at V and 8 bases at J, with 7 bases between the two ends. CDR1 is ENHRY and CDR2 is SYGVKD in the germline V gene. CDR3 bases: TGTGCCATCAGTGAGTCATCAGGGGAAGCTTTCTTT. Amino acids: CAISESSGEAFF.

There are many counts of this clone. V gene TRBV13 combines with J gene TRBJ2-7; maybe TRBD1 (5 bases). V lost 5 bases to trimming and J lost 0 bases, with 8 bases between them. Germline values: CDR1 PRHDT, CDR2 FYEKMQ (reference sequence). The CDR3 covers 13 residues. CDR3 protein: CASSRQSSYEQYF. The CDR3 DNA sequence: TGTGCCAGCAGCCGACAGAGCTCCTACGAGCAGTACTTC.

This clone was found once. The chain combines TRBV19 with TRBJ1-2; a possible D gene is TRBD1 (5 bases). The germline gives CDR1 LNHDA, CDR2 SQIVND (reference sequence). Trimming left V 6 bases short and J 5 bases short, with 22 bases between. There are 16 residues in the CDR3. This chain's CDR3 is CASSLLLKGNGYGYTF. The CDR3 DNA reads TGTGCCAGTAGCCTATTACTAAAGGGGAATGGTTATGGCTACACCTTC.

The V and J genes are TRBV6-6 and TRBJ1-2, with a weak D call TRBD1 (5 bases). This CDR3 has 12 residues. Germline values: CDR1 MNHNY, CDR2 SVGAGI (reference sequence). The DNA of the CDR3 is TGTAGCAGCTACGACAGCAACTATGGCTACACCTTC. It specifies CSSYDSNYGYTF.

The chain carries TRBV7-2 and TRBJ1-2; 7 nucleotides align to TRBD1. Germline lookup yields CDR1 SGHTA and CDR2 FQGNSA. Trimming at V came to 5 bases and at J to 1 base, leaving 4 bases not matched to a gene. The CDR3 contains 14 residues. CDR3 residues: CASSKRDSNYGYTF. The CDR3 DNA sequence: TGTGCCAGCAGCAAGAGGGACAGTAACTATGGCTACACCTTC.